These 24 T cell receptor beta chains were all obtained from the same sample, sequenced in a study of blood T cell repertoires in COVID-19 (dated by TCRdb to 2020 to 2022). The library was made by the immunoSEQ multiplex PCR assay. TCRdb retrieved this table from immuneACCESS and kept in-frame rearrangements only. Not all clones are present; in checked studies, unresolved V genes account for under half, and no reason is known for the remainder. Here the sample has some 170,000 clones; 80% to 95% occur a single time. The ten top clones hold around 2% of the sample. The sample comprised peripheral blood. The receptors were gathered from a woman aged 60-75 years with COVID-19, enrolled during active disease.

The chain carries TRBV19 and TRBJ2-1, with TRBD1 matching over 8 bases. The CDR3 contains 13 residues. The ends lost 6 bases at V and 8 bases at J; junction bases unmatched: 6. In germline, CDR1 is LNHDA, CDR2 SQIVND (reference sequence). CDR3 amino acids: CASRRQGYYEQFF. As DNA, the CDR3 is TGTGCCAGTAGGCGACAGGGGTACTATGAGCAGTTCTTC.

This clone has a single count. The chain couples TRBV19 to TRBJ1-5; no reliable D call. CDR3 size: 13 residues. Germline V lookup: CDR1 LNHDA, CDR2 SQIVND (reference sequence). V was clipped by 5 bases and J by 4 bases, with 9 bases between them. The CDR3 DNA reads as TGTGCCAGTAGTGTCGGGAGGAATCAGCCCCAGCATTTT. Its protein is CASSVGRNQPQHF.

This chain links TRBV19 with TRBJ1-2; D perhaps matches TRBD1 (5 bases). V lost 3 bases to trimming and J lost 4 bases, with 15 bases between them. The CDR3 is made up of 15 amino acids. Germline V gene lookup returns CDR1 LNHDA and CDR2 SQIVND (reference sequence). The DNA for the CDR3 is TGTGCCAGTAGTATTCCTGGGGGGGGTGTCTATGGCTACACCTTC. Its translation is CASSIPGGGVYGYTF.

The chain links TRBV3-1 (or the pseudogene TRBV3-2) to TRBJ2-3, with 9 bases matching TRBD2. Germline lookup yields CDR1 LGHDT and CDR2 YNNKEL (reference sequence). Trimming removed 1 base from V and 0 bases from J; junction bases left unmatched: 8. This CDR3 region has 18 residues. CDR3 loop: CASSQGLAGASSTDTQYF. For the CDR3, the DNA is TGTGCCAGCAGCCAAGGCTTAGCGGGGGCATCTAGCACAGATACGCAGTATTTT.

This clone was counted only a few times. The chain has TRBV5-4 and TRBJ2-7; 9 nucleotides align to TRBD1. The CDR3 has 14 residues. J was trimmed by 4 bases and V by 4 bases; bases with no gene match: 6. Germline lookup yields CDR1 SGHNT and CDR2 YYREEE (reference sequence). This chain's CDR3 is CASSQGQGFYEQYF. CDR3 bases: TGTGCCAGCAGCCAGGGACAGGGATTTTACGAGCAGTACTTC.

This chain uses TRBV4-3 with TRBJ1-6; 7 bases align to TRBD1. Germline V gives CDR1 LGHNA, CDR2 YSLEER. With 3 bases clipped from V and 10 bases from J, the junction kept 6 bases outside the gene matches. The CDR3 has 14 amino acids. CDR3: CASSHGRGESPLHF. The CDR3 DNA sequence: TGCGCCAGCAGCCATGGCAGGGGGGAATCACCCCTCCACTTT.

The CDR3 coding sequence is TGTGCCAGCAGAAAACTAGCGGGGAACTACGAGCAGTACTTC. Its protein product is CASRKLAGNYEQYF. V is TRBV5-6 and J is TRBJ2-7; 10 bases agree with TRBD2. V shed 5 bases, J shed 3 bases, and the junction held 5 bases outside the gene matches. The CDR3 totals 14 residues. From germline, CDR1 is SGHDT and CDR2 YYEEEE.

J is TRBJ1-1 and V is TRBV6-5, with D maybe TRBD1 (6 bases). The CDR3 contains 15 residues. Germline CDR1 and CDR2: MNHEY and SVGAGI. Trimming left V 6 bases short and J 4 bases short, with 18 bases between. CDR3 DNA: TGTGCCAGCAGAGTTGTTACAGGGTCGTTCACTGAAGCTTTCTTT. It encodes CASRVVTGSFTEAFF.

The rearrangement links TRBV19 to TRBJ1-2; TRBD1 is a possible D gene (6 bases). Germline V CDR1 and CDR2: LNHDA, SQIVND (reference sequence). The CDR3 extends over 14 amino acids. V was trimmed by 3 bases and J by 4 bases, leaving 12 bases between them. The CDR3 DNA sequence: TGTGCCAGTAGTATTTGGGGGCAGAGCTATGGCTACACCTTC. This encodes CASSIWGQSYGYTF.

The rearrangement joins TRBV19 to TRBJ2-3, with D uncertain. The CDR3 runs to 12 residues. Germline CDR1 is LNHDA and CDR2 is SQIVND (reference sequence). The V end was cut by 9 bases, the J end by 1 base, with 8 bases between. Here the CDR3 reads CASDSGTDTQYF. CDR3 DNA: TGTGCCAGCGACTCTGGCACAGATACGCAGTATTTT.

This clone was observed a single time. The chain combines TRBV4-1 with TRBJ2-1; the D gene is possibly TRBD1 (5 bases). V shed 0 bases and J shed 6 bases, with 12 bases lying between them. CDR3 length equals 15 residues. From germline, CDR1 is MGHRA and CDR2 YSYEKL. CDR3 sequence (DNA): TGCGCCAGCAGCCAAGAACATGGGGCAGGCAATGAGCAGTTCTTC. Translated: CASSQEHGAGNEQFF.

The chain uses TRBV5-4 and TRBJ2-2; 7 nucleotides line up with TRBD1. The CDR3 has 16 residues. Losses at the gene ends were 3 bases for V and 4 bases for J; bases not matched to a gene: 9. The germline V gene has CDR1 SGHNT and CDR2 YYREEE (reference sequence). The CDR3 nucleotides read TGTGCCAGCAGCTGGGGACAGACCGTTCGCACCGGGGAGCTGTTTTTT. Protein: CASSWGQTVRTGELFF.

The chain employs TRBV19 and TRBJ1-2; tentative D call: TRBD1 (5 bases). Trimming removed 5 bases at V and 4 bases at J, with 20 bases between. CDR3 size: 16 residues. Germline loops: CDR1 LNHDA, CDR2 SQIVND (reference sequence). The CDR3 DNA reads as TGTGCCAGTAGTCCCTCGACGGTAGGGAGGGGCTATGGCTACACCTTC. Protein product: CASSPSTVGRGYGYTF.

This rearrangement joins TRBV7-3 to TRBJ2-1; the match to TRBD2 covers 8 bases. The CDR3 is 18 residues long. V lost 1 base to trimming and J lost 4 bases; unmatched junction nucleotides: 12. Germline assignment: CDR1 SGHTA and CDR2 FQGTGA. CDR3 loop: CASSLRPGGLSEYNEQFF. CDR3 coding DNA: TGTGCCAGCAGCTTAAGGCCGGGGGGGCTATCGGAATACAATGAGCAGTTCTTC.

The rearrangement joins TRBV7-2 to TRBJ2-5, with 8 bases matching TRBD1. The CDR3 totals 15 residues. V was pared by 7 bases and J by 4 bases, with 11 bases of the junction left unmatched. The germline gives CDR1 SGHTA, CDR2 FQGNSA. The CDR3 here is CASTTFRDRRETQYF. CDR3 coding DNA: TGTGCCAGCACGACATTCCGGGACAGGAGAGAGACCCAGTACTTC. Full variable domain (outside the CDR3, taken from reference TRBV7-2 and TRBJ2-5): GAGVSQSPSNKVTEKGKDVELRCDPISGHTALYWYRQSLGQGLEFLIYFQGNSAPDKSGLPSDRFSAERTGGSVSTLTIQRTQQEDSAVYLCASTTFRDRRETQYFGPGTRLLVL.

The chain combines TRBV7-6 with TRBJ2-2, with D unclear. Germline values: CDR1 SGHVS, CDR2 FNYEAQ. V lost 2 bases and J 3 bases, leaving 10 bases between the germline ends. The CDR3 is 15 amino acids. The CDR3 here is CASSLQYMDTGELFF. The CDR3 nucleotides read TGTGCCAGCAGCTTACAGTATATGGACACCGGGGAGCTGTTTTTT.

This chain links TRBV7-9 with TRBJ1-6; 7 nucleotides align to TRBD1. The CDR3 spans 16 residues. Germline lookup yields CDR1 SEHNR and CDR2 FQNEAQ (reference sequence). V was clipped by 7 bases and J by 6 bases; unmatched bases: 12. CDR3 sequence reads: CASNQQGPIGNSPLHF. The CDR3 region has the DNA TGTGCCAGCAACCAACAGGGGCCTATAGGTAATTCACCCCTCCACTTT.

The chain couples TRBV15 to TRBJ2-2; a possible D gene is TRBD2 (5 bases). CDR1 is LNHNV and CDR2 is YYDKDF in the germline V gene (reference sequence). V was shortened by 5 bases and J by 2 bases, with 15 bases between the two germline ends. The CDR3 is 16 residues long. CDR3: CATSATITINTGELFF. The CDR3 DNA reads TGTGCCACCAGCGCGACTATTACTATAAACACCGGGGAGCTGTTTTTT.

This chain uses TRBV2 with TRBJ1-4, with 10 bases identical to TRBD1. From germline, CDR1 is SNHLY and CDR2 FYNNEI. V gave up 5 bases and J gave up 8 bases; unmatched junction bases: 8. The CDR3 is made up of 15 amino acids. CDR3 sequence: CASSIGQGVTEKLFF. The DNA for the CDR3 is TGTGCCAGCAGTATCGGACAGGGGGTTACGGAAAAACTGTTTTTT.

The J gene is TRBJ2-7, the V gene TRBV5-6; 10 nucleotides align to TRBD1. The CDR3 sequence is 15 residues long. The V and J ends lost 4 bases and 5 bases, in that order; junction bases with no gene match: 9. Germline assignment: CDR1 SGHDT and CDR2 YYEEEE. In DNA form, the CDR3 reads TGTGCCAGCAGCCGCCGGGACAGGGGATTTCACGAGCAGTACTTC. This codes for CASSRRDRGFHEQYF.

This chain connects TRBV2 to TRBJ2-3; 9 bases fit TRBD2. The V gene end was trimmed by 4 bases and the J gene end by 3 bases; junction bases not matched to a gene: 5. CDR1 is SNHLY and CDR2 is FYNNEI in the germline V gene. There are 15 residues in the CDR3. The CDR3 nucleotides read TGTGCCAGCAGTGCTTTCGCGGGGGGGACAGATACGCAGTATTTT. Amino acids: CASSAFAGGTDTQYF.

The chain is built from TRBV18 and TRBJ2-1; the match to TRBD2 covers 8 bases. CDR3 length: 15 residues. Germline lookup yields CDR1 KGHSH and CDR2 LQKENI. V lost 2 bases, J lost 5 bases, and 5 bases stayed unmatched. The CDR3, as DNA: TGTGCCAGCTCACCAAGCGGGACTAGTAACAATGAGCAGTTCTTC. Amino acid sequence: CASSPSGTSNNEQFF.

V and J are TRBV11-2 and TRBJ1-3; 8 nucleotides line up with TRBD1. The J segment lost 8 bases and the V segment lost 5 bases, leaving 14 bases of the junction unmatched. Germline V CDR1 and CDR2: SGHAT, FQNNGV. This CDR3 has 16 amino acids. The CDR3 is CASSKEAGGAGYTIYF. The CDR3 DNA reads as TGTGCCAGCAGCAAGGAAGCAGGGGGCGCTGGGTACACCATATATTTT.

The chain couples TRBV12-3 or TRBV12-4 to TRBJ2-7; 8 positions agree with TRBD1. With 3 bases clipped from V and 6 bases from J, the junction kept 4 bases outside the gene matches. The CDR3 is 13 amino acids. The CDR3 nucleotides are TGTGCCAGCAGTTTCGGACAGGGAGGCGAGCAGTACTTC. Its protein product is CASSFGQGGEQYF.